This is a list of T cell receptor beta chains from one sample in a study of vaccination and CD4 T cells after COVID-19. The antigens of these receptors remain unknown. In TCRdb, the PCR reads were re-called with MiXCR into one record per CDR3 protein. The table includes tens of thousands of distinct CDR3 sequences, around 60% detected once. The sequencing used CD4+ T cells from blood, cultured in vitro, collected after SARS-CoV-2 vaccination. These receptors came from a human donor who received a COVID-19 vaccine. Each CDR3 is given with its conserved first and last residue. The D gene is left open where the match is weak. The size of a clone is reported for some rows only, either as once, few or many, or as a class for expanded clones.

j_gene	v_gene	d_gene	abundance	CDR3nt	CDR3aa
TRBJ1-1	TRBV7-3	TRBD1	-	TGTGCCAGCAGCCTACGACAGGGCACTGAAGCTTTCTTT	CASSLRQGTEAFF
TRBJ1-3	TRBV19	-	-	TGTGCCAGTAGTCTACAGAGCTCTGGAAACACCATATATTTT	CASSLQSSGNTIYF
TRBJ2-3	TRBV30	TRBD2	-	TGTGCCTGGAGCGCGGGGGGGGATACGCAGTATTTT	CAWSAGGDTQYF
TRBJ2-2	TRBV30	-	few	TGTGCCTGGGGCCTGGGACACTACACCGGGGAGCTGTTTTTT	CAWGLGHYTGELFF
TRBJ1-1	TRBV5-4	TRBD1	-	TGTGCCAGCAGCTCCCCAGGGGGCTGGACTGAAGCTTTCTTT	CASSSPGGWTEAFF
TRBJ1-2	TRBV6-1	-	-	TGTGCCAGCAGGACCTACAGGGACGAGAACTATGGCTACACCTTC	CASRTYRDENYGYTF
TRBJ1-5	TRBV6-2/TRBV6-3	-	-	TGTGCCAGCAGTATAACAGGGTTCAATCAGCCCCAGCATTTT	CASSITGFNQPQHF
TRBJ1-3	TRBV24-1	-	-	TGTGCCACCAGTGACACTGGGACCGTCTCTGGAAACACCATATATTTT	CATSDTGTVSGNTIYF
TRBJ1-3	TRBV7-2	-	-	TGTGCCAGCAGCCCTACAGGGCTAGAAAACACCATATATTTT	CASSPTGLENTIYF
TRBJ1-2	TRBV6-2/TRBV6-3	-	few	TGTGCCAGCAGTTATCTAGCACTGGGTCATGGCTACACCTTC	CASSYLALGHGYTF
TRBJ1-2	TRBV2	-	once	TGTGCCAGCAGCAACCCCGGGACGCTCTATGGCCACACCTTC	CASSNPGTLYGHTF
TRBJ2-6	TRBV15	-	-	TGTGCCACCAGCAGGTCTGGGGCCAACGTCCTGACTTTC	CATSRSGANVLTF
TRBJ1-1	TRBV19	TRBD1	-	TGTGCCAGTATTAGACAGGGAGGGGTAGCCGAAGCTTTCTTT	CASIRQGGVAEAFF
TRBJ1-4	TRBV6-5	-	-	TGTGCCAGCAGTTACTCGTTCGGTGGGGGGGGGAGTGAAAAACTGTTTTTT	CASSYSFGGGGSEKLFF
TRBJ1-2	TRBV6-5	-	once	TGTGCCAGCAGTTACTCGGCAGGTTCTAACTATGGCTACACCTTC	CASSYSAGSNYGYTF
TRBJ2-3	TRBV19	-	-	TGTGCCAGTAGTATAGAATTTCAGCCTAATGGCCCCGATACGCAGTATTTT	CASSIEFQPNGPDTQYF
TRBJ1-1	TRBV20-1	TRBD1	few	TGCAGTCCCTCGACAGGGGGCGGCACTGAAGCTTTCTTT	CSPSTGGGTEAFF
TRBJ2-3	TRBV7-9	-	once	TGTGCCAGCAGCCTAGGACTGACGCAGTATTTT	CASSLGLTQYF
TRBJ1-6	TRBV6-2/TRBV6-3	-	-	TGTGCCAGCAGTTACGGGAGGGGGGACAATTCACCCCTCCACTTT	CASSYGRGDNSPLHF
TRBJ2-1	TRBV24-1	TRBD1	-	TGTGCCACCAGTGATTCCCGGGACAGGCAGTTCTTC	CATSDSRDRQFF
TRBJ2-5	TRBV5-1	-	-	TGCGCCAGCAGCCTGGACACCCTTGACCGCCAAGAGACCCAGTACTTC	CASSLDTLDRQETQYF
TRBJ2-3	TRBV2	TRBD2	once	TGTGCCAGCAGTGAGGGGACTAGCATTAGCACAGATACGCAGTATTTT	CASSEGTSISTDTQYF
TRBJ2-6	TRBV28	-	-	TGTGCCAGCAGTCACGCCGGGGGCCTCGGGAGCTCTGGGGCCAACGTCCTGACTTTC	CASSHAGGLGSSGANVLTF
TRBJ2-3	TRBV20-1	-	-	TGCAGTGCTAGAGGGCTTAATTCCCTCACAGATACGCAGTATTTT	CSARGLNSLTDTQYF
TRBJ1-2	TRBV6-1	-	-	TGTGCCAGCAGTGAAGCGCTTCAGAGCCGCTATGGCTACACCTTC	CASSEALQSRYGYTF
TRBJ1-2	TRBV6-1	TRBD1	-	TGTGCCAGCAGTGAAGCGCTCGGACAGGGGGGAGACTTC	CASSEALGQGGDF
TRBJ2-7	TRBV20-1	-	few	TGCAGTGCTTCCGACCAGATCGAGCAGTACTTC	CSASDQIEQYF
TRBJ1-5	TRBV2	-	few	TGTGCCAGCATTTTAGATAGCAATCAGCCCCAGCATTTT	CASILDSNQPQHF
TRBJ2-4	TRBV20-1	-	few	TGCAGTGGGTTTGGGGGGCCCAAAAACATTCAGTACTTC	CSGFGGPKNIQYF
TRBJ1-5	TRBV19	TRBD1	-	TGTGCCAGTAGTTCCTGGACAGGGGTGAGCAATCAGCCCCAGCATTTT	CASSSWTGVSNQPQHF
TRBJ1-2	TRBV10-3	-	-	TGTGCCATCACCGGCGAGGCAGGCTCCTATGGCTACACCTTC	CAITGEAGSYGYTF
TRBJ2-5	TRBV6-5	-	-	TGTGCCAGCAGTTACGCAGGGAGAGAGACCCAGTACTTC	CASSYAGRETQYF
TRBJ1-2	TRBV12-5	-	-	TGTGCTAGTGGTTTGGTAGTGGGGGGTCATCGCGGCTACACCTTC	CASGLVVGGHRGYTF
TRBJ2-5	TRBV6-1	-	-	TGTGCCAGCAGAAATGATGGCGACCGACAAGAGACCCAGTACTTC	CASRNDGDRQETQYF
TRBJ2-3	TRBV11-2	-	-	TGTGCCAGCAGCTTAGCCAGGAGCACAGATACGCAGTATTTT	CASSLARSTDTQYF
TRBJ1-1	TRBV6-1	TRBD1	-	TGTGCCACTTCGGGGACAGGGGATGAAGCTTTCTTT	CATSGTGDEAFF
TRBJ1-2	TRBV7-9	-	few	TGTGCCAGCAGCCTTGCTAACTATGGCTACACCTTC	CASSLANYGYTF
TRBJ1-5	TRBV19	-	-	TGTGCCAGTAGTATCGGACGGGCGAGTCGCAATCAGCCCCAGCATTTT	CASSIGRASRNQPQHF
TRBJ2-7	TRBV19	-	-	TGTGCCAGTAGTATAGCACAGGGTAGGGGTGAGCAGTACTTC	CASSIAQGRGEQYF
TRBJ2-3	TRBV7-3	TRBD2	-	TGTGCCAGCAGCTTAAGGCGGGGGGGTAACACAGATACGCAGTATTTT	CASSLRRGGNTDTQYF
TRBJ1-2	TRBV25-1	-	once	TGTGCCAGCAGTGTGGACATCTATGGCTACACCTTC	CASSVDIYGYTF
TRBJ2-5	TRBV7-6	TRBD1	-	TGTGCCAGCAGCAAGGACAGGGTGGCGACCCAGTACTTC	CASSKDRVATQYF
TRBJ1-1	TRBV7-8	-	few	TGTGCCAGCAGCTTCGGAGGGTTGAGCACTGAAGCTTTCTTT	CASSFGGLSTEAFF
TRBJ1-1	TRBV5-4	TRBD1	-	TGTGCCAGCAGCCCAACAGGGGGCCCGAACACTGAAGCTTTCTTT	CASSPTGGPNTEAFF
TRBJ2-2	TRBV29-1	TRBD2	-	TGCAGCGTAGCGGCGGGGGTTAGGTCCGGGGAGCTGTTTTTT	CSVAAGVRSGELFF
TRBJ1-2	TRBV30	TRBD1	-	TGTGCCTGGACTCCGGACAGGGGGGGCTATGGCTACACCTTC	CAWTPDRGGYGYTF
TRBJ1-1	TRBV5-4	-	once	TGTGCCAGCAGCGCCGGGACTAGGAACACTGAAGCTTTCTTT	CASSAGTRNTEAFF
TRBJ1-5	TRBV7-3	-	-	TGTGCCAGCAGCTTTACAGTCAATCAGCCCCAGCATTTT	CASSFTVNQPQHF
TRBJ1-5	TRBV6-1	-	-	TGTGCCACCTCTGCCAAGTTGGAGATTCAGCCCCAGCATTTT	CATSAKLEIQPQHF
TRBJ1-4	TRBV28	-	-	TGTGCCAGCAGGGGTAATGAAAAACTGTTTTTT	CASRGNEKLFF
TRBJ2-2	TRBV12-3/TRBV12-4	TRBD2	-	TGTGCCAGCAGCCGCGGGCGCGGGGGGCACACCGGGGAGCTGTTTTTT	CASSRGRGGHTGELFF
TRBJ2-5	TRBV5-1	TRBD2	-	TGCGCCAGCAGCTTGACAGTGGCGGGGGGCCAAGAGACCCAGTACTTC	CASSLTVAGGQETQYF
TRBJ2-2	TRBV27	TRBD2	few	TGTGCCAGCAGTTTATCGCCTCTACTAGCGGACAACACCGGGGAGCTGTTTTTT	CASSLSPLLADNTGELFF
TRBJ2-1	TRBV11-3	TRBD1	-	TGTGCCAGCAGCGGTGTAAGACAGGCGGACAGGAATGAGCAGTTCTTC	CASSGVRQADRNEQFF
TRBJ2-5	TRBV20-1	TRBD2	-	TGCAGTGCTAGAGGTCGGGGGGGCCTCGAGACCCAGTACTTC	CSARGRGGLETQYF
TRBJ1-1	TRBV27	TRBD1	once	TGTGCCAGCGGAGGACAGGGGAGAGAAGCTTTCTTT	CASGGQGREAFF